Below are 32 T cell receptor beta chains sequenced from a single sample in a study of T cells after yellow fever vaccination. TCRdb recomputed calls from the 5' RACE reads with MiXCR, one row per CDR3 protein. The sample holds some 220,000 distinct CDR3 sequences; about 3% are singletons and the top ten take 3.2%. Here the sequenced sample was CD4+ T cells sorted from PBMCs, taken 10 days after the yellow fever booster vaccination. Receptors were obtained from a man aged 18 to 30 who received the YFV17D yellow fever vaccine.

There are a few counts of this clonotype. This chain joins TRBV4-2 and TRBJ1-1; D perhaps matches TRBD1 (6 bases). This CDR3 contains 18 residues. The V gene's germline CDR1 is LGHNA and CDR2 YNFKEQ. With 0 bases removed from V and 5 bases from J, the gap between germline ends came to 22 bases. CDR3 coding DNA: TGTGCCAGCAGCCAAGATCCGATGACAGGAATGGGAGGAACTGAAGCTTTCTTT. It specifies CASSQDPMTGMGGTEAFF.

The chain has TRBV7-2 and TRBJ2-1, with 7 bases fitting TRBD2. This CDR3 contains 15 residues. V was clipped by 8 bases and J by 4 bases; unmatched bases: 11. The germline V gene has CDR1 SGHTA and CDR2 FQGNSA. CDR3 nucleotide sequence: TGTGCCAGCCAAACCGTAAGCGGGGCATACAATGAGCAGTTCTTC. Its translation: CASQTVSGAYNEQFF.

Many counts were recorded for this clonotype. The CDR3 loop reads CASSQDLIDRGYEQYF. The CDR3 DNA is TGCGCCAGCAGCCAAGATTTGATAGACAGGGGCTACGAGCAGTACTTC. The genes are TRBV4-3 and TRBJ2-7; 8 bases fit TRBD1. Germline CDR1 and CDR2: LGHNA and YSLEER. The CDR3 consists of 16 residues. The trim removed 0 bases at V and 3 bases at J, leaving 7 bases unmatched.

This clonotype was recorded many times. The J gene is TRBJ1-2, the V gene TRBV4-3; D is undetermined. This CDR3 region has 16 residues. Per germline, CDR1 LGHNA and CDR2 YSLEER. V lost 3 bases and J 2 bases, leaving 16 bases between the germline ends. This CDR3 reads CASSHAAEVPNYGYTF. Written as DNA, the CDR3 is TGCGCCAGCAGCCACGCTGCCGAGGTACCAAACTATGGCTACACCTTC.

The chain couples TRBV27 to TRBJ2-5, with D perhaps assigned TRBD1 or TRBD2 (5 bases each). CDR1 MNHEY and CDR2 SMNVEV come from the germline V gene (reference sequence). V lost 3 bases, J lost 5 bases, and 16 bases lay in between. CDR3 length: 15 amino acids. The CDR3 loop is CASSFWGTGRETQYF. The CDR3 DNA is TGTGCCAGCAGTTTTTGGGGGACGGGAAGGGAGACCCAGTACTTC.

This clonotype was observed a few times. CDR3 loop: CAWSSPSGPEQAFF. CDR3 nucleotides: TGTGCCTGGAGTTCACCCTCCGGACCCGAGCAAGCTTTCTTT. The chain is built from TRBV30 and TRBJ1-1; D gene ambiguous. Germline CDR1 reads GTSNPN; CDR2 reads SVGIG (reference sequence). This CDR3 is built from 14 residues. V was shortened by 2 bases and J by 9 bases, with 19 bases between the two germline ends.

This clonotype appeared many times. This chain links TRBV10-2 with TRBJ1-1; weak D call: TRBD1 (5 bases). CDR3 length: 15 residues. Per germline, CDR1 WSHSY and CDR2 SAAADI. V shed 2 bases and J shed 5 bases, with 15 bases lying between them. CDR3 nucleotide sequence: TGCGCCAGCAGTGAGCACCGGGGACTGGGGACTGAAGCTTTCTTT. Residues: CASSEHRGLGTEAFF.

This clonotype was detected a few times. The chain is built from TRBV6-2 or TRBV6-3 and TRBJ2-2, with no clear D. The CDR3 length is 13 residues. Germline CDR1 and CDR2: MNHEY and SVGEGT. Trimming cost V 2 bases and J 7 bases, with 8 bases left between them. The CDR3 sequence: CASSYPVVGELFF. The CDR3 DNA sequence: TGTGCCAGCAGTTACCCGGTAGTCGGGGAGCTGTTTTTT.

This chain links TRBV6-1 with TRBJ2-4; D remains unclear. Germline V CDR1 and CDR2: MNHNS, SASEGT. CDR3 length equals 15 residues. Trimming shortened V by 2 bases and J by 3 bases, and 11 bases separated the two germline ends. CDR3 nucleotides: TGTGCCAGCAGTGAAACGGGCAGAGACAAAAACATTCAGTACTTC. Translated: CASSETGRDKNIQYF.

The J gene is TRBJ2-2, the V gene TRBV5-4; D remains unclear. V lost 0 bases and J lost 6, with 12 bases in between. The CDR3 spans 15 residues. Germline CDR1 SGHNT, CDR2 YYREEE (reference sequence). CDR3 DNA: TGTGCCAGCAGCTTGGCCGGTGGTCTAGCCGGGGAGCTGTTTTTT. Translation: CASSLAGGLAGELFF.

This clonotype appeared many times. This chain joins TRBV7-2 and TRBJ1-5, with D hard to call. V was clipped by 3 bases and J by 3 bases, with 3 bases between them. The CDR3 spans 12 residues. In germline, CDR1 is SGHTA, CDR2 FQGNSA. CDR3 DNA: TGTGCCAGCAGCTTCTACAATCAGCCCCAGCATTTT. This translates into CASSFYNQPQHF. The complete variable domain, with remaining parts taken from reference TRBV7-2 and TRBJ1-5, reads GAGVSQSPSNKVTEKGKDVELRCDPISGHTALYWYRQSLGQGLEFLIYFQGNSAPDKSGLPSDRFSAERTGGSVSTLTIQRTQQEDSAVYLCASSFYNQPQHFGDGTRLSIL.

This clonotype was observed a handful of times. This chain's CDR3 is CASSAASGQQNNEQFF. The CDR3 DNA reads TGTGCCAGCAGCGCTGCTAGCGGCCAACAGAACAATGAGCAGTTCTTC. V usage is TRBV28 and J usage is TRBJ2-1; 7 bases map to TRBD2. After removal of 6 bases from V and 5 bases from J, the junction contained 13 bases not matched to a gene. The germline V gene encodes CDR1 MDHEN and CDR2 SYDVKM. The CDR3 covers 16 residues.

This clonotype was observed a handful of times. V usage is TRBV5-1 and J usage is TRBJ1-1, with 7 bases identical to TRBD1. The CDR3 is 15 amino acids. V lost 0 bases and J lost 2; bases outside the gene matches: 4. CDR1 SGHRS and CDR2 YFSETQ come from the germline V gene. In DNA form, the CDR3 reads TGCGCCAGCAGCTTGGAGCGACAGGGAAACACTGAAGCTTTCTTT. Translating it yields CASSLERQGNTEAFF.

The V call is TRBV6-1, the J call TRBJ1-2; possible D gene TRBD1, 6 bases. The CDR3 extends over 14 amino acids. CDR1 is MNHNS and CDR2 is SASEGT in the germline V gene. Deletions cut 6 bases from V and 2 bases from J, with 13 bases between. The CDR3 sequence: CASRDLGGNYGYTF. The CDR3 DNA reads as TGTGCCAGCAGGGACCTGGGGGGCAACTATGGCTACACCTTC.

This clonotype turned up a few times. The chain joins TRBV5-1 to TRBJ1-1; TRBD1 is a possible D gene (6 bases). This CDR3 has 12 residues. V was cut by 4 bases and J by 10 bases, with 14 bases left in between. Germline loops: CDR1 SGHRS, CDR2 YFSETQ. CDR3 nucleotides: TGCGCCAGCAGCCCAGAAGGGGGGAGAGCTTTCTTT. This gives the protein CASSPEGGRAFF.

In this sample, this clonotype turned up a few times. The chain carries TRBV2 and TRBJ1-2; 11 bases align to TRBD1. In germline, CDR1 is SNHLY, CDR2 FYNNEI. With 7 bases clipped from V and 6 bases from J, the junction kept 10 bases outside the gene matches. The CDR3 length is 15 residues. Written as DNA, the CDR3 is TGTGCCAGCACCCCTCGGGGACAGGGGGGCGATGGCTACACCTTC. Translated, it gives CASTPRGQGGDGYTF.

This clonotype was observed at least ten times. This chain uses TRBV7-2 with TRBJ2-5; D is unclear. V dropped 5 bases and J dropped 5 bases, with 21 bases sitting between them. Germline lookup yields CDR1 SGHTA and CDR2 FQGNSA. This CDR3 is built from 16 residues. Written as DNA, the CDR3 is TGTGCCAGCAGCCCCTCGGGCCCGTACTTGGAGGAGACCCAGTACTTC. It translates to CASSPSGPYLEETQYF. Looking up the rest from reference TRBV7-2 and TRBJ2-5 gives the full variable domain: GAGVSQSPSNKVTEKGKDVELRCDPISGHTALYWYRQSLGQGLEFLIYFQGNSAPDKSGLPSDRFSAERTGGSVSTLTIQRTQQEDSAVYLCASSPSGPYLEETQYFGPGTRLLVL.

The chain has TRBV21-1 and TRBJ1-2; TRBD1, as called in the table, went unchecked against the DNA. TRBV21-1 is recorded as a pseudogene. The CDR3 has 16 amino acids. CDR3 residues: CASSSDLDSRNYGYTF. DNA of the CDR3: TGTGCCAGCAGCAGCGACCTAGACAGCAGAAACTATGGCTACACCTTC.

There are many counts of this clonotype. The chain employs TRBV7-9 and TRBJ2-2, with 7 bases that match TRBD2. After removal of 4 bases from V and 5 bases from J, the junction contained 4 bases not matched to a gene. The CDR3 consists of 14 residues. Germline loops: CDR1 SEHNR, CDR2 FQNEAQ (reference sequence). Here the CDR3 reads CASSSTSNTGELFF. The CDR3 bases are TGTGCCAGCAGCTCGACTAGCAATACCGGGGAGCTGTTTTTT.

The CDR3 reads CATSDPSGQHTDTQYF. As DNA, the CDR3 is TGTGCCACCAGTGATCCGTCAGGACAGCACACAGATACGCAGTATTTT. The V gene is TRBV24-1, the J gene TRBJ2-3; D may be TRBD1 (6 bases). Trimming removed 3 bases from V and 2 bases from J, with 14 bases in between. The CDR3 is 16 residues long. Germline V lookup: CDR1 KGHDR, CDR2 SFDVKD.

This clonotype was seen repeatedly, ten times or more. CDR3 sequence reads: CASRENTEAFF. The CDR3 nucleotides are TGTGCCAGCAGGGAGAACACTGAAGCTTTCTTT. The chain employs TRBV2 and TRBJ1-1, with unresolved D. CDR1 SNHLY and CDR2 FYNNEI come from the germline V gene. This CDR3 is 11 amino acids long. Trimming stripped 6 bases from V and 1 base from J, with 3 bases between.

The chain is built from TRBV7-3 and TRBJ2-6, with D possibly being TRBD1 (5 bases). The V end was cut by 3 bases, the J end by 2 bases, with 8 bases between. Germline CDR1 reads SGHTA; CDR2 reads FQGTGA. This CDR3 is built from 15 residues. The CDR3 nucleotides read TGTGCCAGCAGCTTGGGGCAAGCTGGGGCCAACGTCCTGACTTTC. Translated: CASSLGQAGANVLTF.

This clonotype was detected ten times or more. CDR3 protein: CASSSSESTQPQHF. The CDR3, as DNA: TGTGCCAGCAGTTCATCGGAGTCGACTCAGCCCCAGCATTTT. The V gene is TRBV12-3 or TRBV12-4, the J gene TRBJ1-5; D is ambiguous. The CDR3 extends over 14 amino acids. Trimming removed 4 bases at V and 6 bases at J, with 13 bases between.

Ten or more counts support this clonotype. J is TRBJ1-3 and V is TRBV29-1; D not certain. Trimming cost V 4 bases and J 2 bases, with 3 bases left between them. Germline V gene data show CDR1 as SQVTM and CDR2 as ANQGSEA. The CDR3 sequence is 11 residues long. The DNA for the CDR3 is TGCAGCGTTGCGCCTGGAAACACCATATATTTT. It codes for CSVAPGNTIYF.

This clonotype was observed at least ten times. This chain connects TRBV6-1 to TRBJ1-5, with a weak D call TRBD1 (5 bases). Trimming left V 4 bases short and J 6 bases short, with 10 bases between. Germline V gene data show CDR1 as MNHNS and CDR2 as SASEGT. There are 13 residues in the CDR3. CDR3 sequence (DNA): TGTGCCAGCAGTGCCACTCAGGGTCAGCCCCAGCATTTT. Translating gives CASSATQGQPQHF.

This sequence joins TRBV20-1 and TRBJ1-1; a weak D match, TRBD1 (5 bases). Per germline, CDR1 DFQATT and CDR2 SNEGSKA (reference sequence). The CDR3 loop spans 13 amino acids. With 5 bases removed from V and 8 bases from J, the gap between germline ends came to 18 bases. The CDR3 bases are TGCAGTGCTCACCGGACACGAAAAGACGAAGCTTTCTTT. It translates to CSAHRTRKDEAFF.

This clonotype was found many times. The chain recombines TRBV20-1 with TRBJ1-2; TRBD1 might be the D (6 bases). The CDR3 has 14 residues. V lost 0 bases and J lost 4, with 12 bases in between. Germline CDR1 reads DFQATT; CDR2 reads SNEGSKA (reference sequence). CDR3 amino acids: CSARDDGGSYGYTF. In nucleotides, the CDR3 is TGCAGTGCTAGAGATGACGGGGGCAGCTATGGCTACACCTTC.

The chain joins TRBV5-1 to TRBJ1-3, with D unresolved. CDR1 and CDR2 from the germline V gene are SGHRS and YFSETQ. The CDR3 contains 14 residues. The V and J ends lost 4 bases and 4 bases respectively, with 12 bases between them. The CDR3 DNA reads as TGCGCCAGCAGCCTGGGAGCAGAAGGAAACACCATATATTTT. As protein: CASSLGAEGNTIYF.

This clonotype was seen repeatedly, ten times or more. CDR3 in amino acids: CASSLVSGLTYEQYF. CDR3 bases: TGCGCCAGCAGCTTGGTATCCGGGCTGACCTACGAGCAGTACTTC. This sequence joins TRBV5-1 and TRBJ2-7; D call uncertain. The V gene lost 0 bases and the J gene lost 2 bases, with 12 bases spanning the gap. Germline assignment: CDR1 SGHRS and CDR2 YFSETQ. The CDR3 runs to 15 residues.

This clonotype occurred a few times. V and J are TRBV6-5 and TRBJ2-7, with 7 bases that match TRBD1. Germline loops: CDR1 MNHEY, CDR2 SVGAGI. V lost 4 bases, J lost 3 bases, and 12 bases stayed unmatched. The CDR3 length is 16 residues. The CDR3 DNA reads TGTGCCAGCAGTTTATCGAGTCCGGGACAGAGCTACGAGCAGTACTTC. Translating gives CASSLSSPGQSYEQYF.

CDR3 nucleotide sequence: TGCAGTGCTAGCTTTGCGGGGGTCACAGATACGCAGTATTTT. It codes for CSASFAGVTDTQYF. The chain recombines TRBV20-1 with TRBJ2-3, with 7 bases fitting TRBD2. The CDR3 is made up of 14 amino acids. V was pared by 3 bases and J by 2 bases, with 5 bases of the junction left unmatched. Germline loops: CDR1 DFQATT, CDR2 SNEGSKA (reference sequence).

The V gene is TRBV5-4, the J gene TRBJ2-3; 11 nucleotides agree with TRBD2. Trimming at V came to 7 bases and at J to 5 bases, leaving 12 bases not matched to a gene. This CDR3 is 16 amino acids long. In germline, CDR1 is SGHNT, CDR2 YYREEE (reference sequence). The CDR3 DNA is TGTGCCAGCCGTCTCCATAGCGGGGGGGCCGAAGATACGCAGTATTTT. The encoded protein is CASRLHSGGAEDTQYF.